This is a list of T cell receptor beta chains from one sample in a study of CD8 T cells in ankylosing spondylitis. TCRdb used MiXCR to reprocess the 5' RACE reads, holding one entry per CDR3 protein. The sample carries roughly 440,000 distinct CDR3 sequences, roughly 15% recorded once. Sequences were obtained from blood, either unsorted or a sorted T cell fraction (not recorded which). These receptors came from a male donor with ankylosing spondylitis. The CDR3 runs from the conserved cysteine through the conserved F or W. D genes are given only for firm matches. A row's size may be missing; if present it is once, few, many or a size class.

cdr3_aa	cdr3_nt	v_call	j_call	d_call	clone_size
CASSTGTSVDGLDTQYF	TGCGCCAGCAGCACCGGGACTAGCGTTGATGGTTTAGATACGCAGTATTTT	TRBV5-1	TRBJ2-3	TRBD2	-
CASSYPGGAMNTEAFF	TGTGCCAGCAGTTACCCAGGGGGCGCGATGAACACTGAAGCTTTCTTT	TRBV6-5	TRBJ1-1	TRBD1	few
CASSYRMGQGFGELFF	TGTGCCAGCAGTTACCGAATGGGACAGGGTTTCGGGGAGCTGTTTTTT	TRBV6-5	TRBJ2-2	TRBD1	-
CASSHRVANYGYTF	TGTGCCAGCAGCCATCGTGTAGCTAACTATGGCTACACCTTC	TRBV3-1	TRBJ1-2	-	few
CASSDPGSSMNTEAFF	TGTGCCAGCAGTGACCCGGGCTCAAGTATGAACACTGAAGCTTTCTTT	TRBV6-1	TRBJ1-1	-	-
CASSSVGAEAFF	TGTGCCAGCAGCTCCGTGGGGGCTGAAGCTTTCTTT	TRBV12-3/TRBV12-4	TRBJ1-1	-	few
CASSSAISGANVLTF	TGCGCCAGCAGCTCGGCTATTTCTGGGGCCAACGTCCTGACTTTC	TRBV5-1	TRBJ2-6	-	few
CASSQTGVAANIQYF	TGTGCCAGCAGCCAAACGGGAGTAGCAGCAAACATTCAGTACTTC	TRBV4-2	TRBJ2-4	-	few
CAAGPAGPLAGELFF	TGTGCCGCCGGGCCAGCAGGGCCTCTAGCCGGGGAGCTGTTTTTT	TRBV24-1	TRBJ2-2	-	few
CASSSSPTDTQYF	TGTGCCAGCAGTTCTTCACCCACAGATACGCAGTATTTT	TRBV28	TRBJ2-3	-	few
CSADPGQSQETQYF	TGCAGTGCTGACCCGGGACAGAGCCAAGAGACCCAGTACTTC	TRBV20-1	TRBJ2-5	TRBD1	many
CASSLKLSGGRNEQFF	TGTGCCAGCAGCTTAAAATTGTCGGGAGGGCGGAATGAGCAGTTCTTC	TRBV7-2	TRBJ2-1	TRBD2	many
CSANPAGSNQPQHF	TGCAGTGCTAACCCGGCGGGCAGCAATCAGCCCCAGCATTTT	TRBV20-1	TRBJ1-5	-	few
CASSLVGQVGSEQYF	TGCGCCAGCAGCTTGGTGGGACAGGTAGGGAGTGAACAGTACTTC	TRBV5-1	TRBJ2-7	TRBD1	-
CSVEFGRADTEAFF	TGCAGCGTTGAATTCGGAAGGGCGGACACTGAAGCTTTCTTT	TRBV29-1	TRBJ1-1	-	many
CSARVLAGLRNEQFF	TGCAGTGCTAGAGTTCTAGCGGGGCTGAGGAATGAGCAGTTCTTC	TRBV20-1	TRBJ2-1	TRBD2	many
CSARDQLDRGVLYEQYF	TGCAGTGCTAGAGATCAGCTGGACAGGGGCGTACTCTACGAGCAGTACTTC	TRBV20-1	TRBJ2-7	TRBD1	-
CASSLRPQLVGETQYF	TGTGCCAGCAGCTTACGCCCCCAACTGGTGGGGGAGACCCAGTACTTC	TRBV11-2	TRBJ2-5	-	few
CATSRDFGNPEHF	TGTGCCACCAGCAGAGATTTTGGGAACCCTGAGCATTTT	TRBV15	TRBJ1-5	-	-
CASSSSTTKDEQFF	TGCGCCAGCAGCTCCAGCACAACGAAGGATGAGCAGTTCTTC	TRBV5-1	TRBJ2-1	-	-
CASSFIGNTEAFF	TGTGCCAGCAGTTTCATAGGGAACACTGAAGCTTTCTTT	TRBV12-3/TRBV12-4	TRBJ1-1	-	many
CSARAPSGRNQETQYF	TGCAGTGCTAGAGCTCCTAGCGGGAGGAACCAAGAGACCCAGTACTTC	TRBV20-1	TRBJ2-5	TRBD2	few
CAISPVTGGPGEQFF	TGTGCCATCAGCCCCGTCACGGGAGGGCCGGGGGAGCAGTTCTTC	TRBV10-3	TRBJ2-1	TRBD2	-
CASSLGGAGDTQYF	TGTGCCAGCAGCTTAGGGGGCGCGGGAGATACGCAGTATTTT	TRBV7-9	TRBJ2-3	-	many
CASRPGVAGANVLTF	TGTGCCAGCCGCCCCGGGGTTGCTGGGGCCAACGTCCTGACTTTC	TRBV28	TRBJ2-6	-	-
CASSVGQSSSYEQYF	TGTGCCAGCAGCGTAGGTCAGTCGAGCTCCTACGAGCAGTACTTC	TRBV9	TRBJ2-7	-	-
CASRTASSYEQYF	TGTGCCAGCCGGACAGCCTCGTCCTACGAGCAGTACTTC	TRBV11-2	TRBJ2-7	-	-
CASTDPGHPSGELFF	TGTGCCAGCACTGATCCTGGACACCCTTCCGGGGAGCTGTTTTTT	TRBV6-1	TRBJ2-2	-	few
CASSQDDRALETQYF	TGCGCCAGCAGCCAAGACGACAGGGCTTTGGAGACCCAGTACTTC	TRBV4-1	TRBJ2-5	TRBD1	few
CASSLQGMNTEAFF	TGTGCCAGCAGTTTGCAGGGAATGAACACTGAAGCTTTCTTT	TRBV5-1	TRBJ1-1	-	many
CASSSQDGVYGYTF	TGTGCCAGCAGCTCACAAGATGGGGTCTATGGCTACACCTTC	TRBV7-9	TRBJ1-2	-	few
CASRPDRDGQPQHF	TGTGCCAGCAGACCGGACAGGGACGGACAGCCCCAGCATTTT	TRBV6-2/TRBV6-3	TRBJ1-5	TRBD1	-
CSASPVVSGSDNSPLHF	TGCAGTGCTAGCCCTGTGGTTTCGGGGTCCGATAATTCACCCCTCCACTTT	TRBV20-1	TRBJ1-6	-	-
CASSPTNLRTGNTIYF	TGTGCCAGCTCACCAACCAACCTCCGGACCGGAAACACCATATATTTT	TRBV18	TRBJ1-3	-	few
CASSERVTSHNEQFF	TGTGCCAGCAGCGAACGGGTGACTTCCCACAATGAGCAGTTCTTC	TRBV6-1	TRBJ2-1	-	-
CASSTQGVVTEAFF	TGTGCCAGCAGCACTCAGGGGGTTGTCACTGAAGCTTTCTTT	TRBV6-1	TRBJ1-1	TRBD1	-
CASSSGRRNTDTQYF	TGTGCCAGCAGCTCGGGACGCCGAAACACAGATACGCAGTATTTT	TRBV27	TRBJ2-3	-	few
CASVSSHEQFF	TGTGCCAGCGTCTCCTCTCATGAGCAGTTCTTC	TRBV6-4	TRBJ2-1	-	-
CSVVTKRVDTQYF	TGCAGCGTTGTGACTAAACGCGTAGATACGCAGTATTTT	TRBV29-1	TRBJ2-3	-	few
CASSYSRRSGTNEQFF	TGTGCCAGCAGTTACTCCAGGCGGAGTGGGACTAATGAGCAGTTCTTC	TRBV6-5	TRBJ2-1	-	-
CASSRRGWYTGELFF	TGTGCCAGCAGCCGGAGGGGGTGGTACACCGGGGAGCTGTTTTTT	TRBV27	TRBJ2-2	-	-
CAWGRQGISTDTQYF	TGTGCCTGGGGCAGACAGGGAATTAGCACAGATACGCAGTATTTT	TRBV30	TRBJ2-3	TRBD1	few